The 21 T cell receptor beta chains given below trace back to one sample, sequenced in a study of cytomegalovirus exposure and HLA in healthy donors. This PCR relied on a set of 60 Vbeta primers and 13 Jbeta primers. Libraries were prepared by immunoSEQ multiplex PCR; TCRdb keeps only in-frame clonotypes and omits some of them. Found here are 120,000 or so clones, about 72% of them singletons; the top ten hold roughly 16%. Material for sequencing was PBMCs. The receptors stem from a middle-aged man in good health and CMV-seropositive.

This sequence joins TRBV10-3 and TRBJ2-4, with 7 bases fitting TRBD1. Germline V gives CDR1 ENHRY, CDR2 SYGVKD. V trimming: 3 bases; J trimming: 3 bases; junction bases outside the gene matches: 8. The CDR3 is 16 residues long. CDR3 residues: CAISESLRDSKNIQYF. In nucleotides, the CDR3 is TGTGCCATCAGTGAATCACTCCGGGACAGCAAAAACATTCAGTACTTC.

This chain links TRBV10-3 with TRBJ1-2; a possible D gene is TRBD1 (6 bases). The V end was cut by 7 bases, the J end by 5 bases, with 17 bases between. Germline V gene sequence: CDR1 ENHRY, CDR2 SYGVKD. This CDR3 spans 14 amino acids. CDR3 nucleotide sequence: TGTGCCATCACCCTACAGGGCTACGGGTATGGCTACACCTTC. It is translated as CAITLQGYGYGYTF.

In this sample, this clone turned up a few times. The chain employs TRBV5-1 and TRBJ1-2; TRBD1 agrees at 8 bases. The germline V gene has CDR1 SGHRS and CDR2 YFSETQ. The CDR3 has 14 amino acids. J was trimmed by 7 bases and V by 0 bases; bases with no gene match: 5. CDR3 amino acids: CASSLGAGGLGYTF. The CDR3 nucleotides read TGCGCCAGCAGCTTGGGGGCAGGGGGCCTTGGCTACACCTTC.

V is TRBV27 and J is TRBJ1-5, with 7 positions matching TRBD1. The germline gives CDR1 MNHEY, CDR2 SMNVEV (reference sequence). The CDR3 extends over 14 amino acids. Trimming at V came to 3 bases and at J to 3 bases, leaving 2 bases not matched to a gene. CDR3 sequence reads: CASSLGQTNQPQHF. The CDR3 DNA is TGTGCCAGCAGTTTGGGACAGACCAATCAGCCCCAGCATTTT.

CDR3 residues: CAISGTWGNSPLHF. The CDR3, as DNA: TGTGCCATCAGTGGGACTTGGGGTAATTCACCCCTCCACTTT. The J gene is TRBJ1-6, the V gene TRBV10-3, with D unresolved. The CDR3 consists of 14 residues. Per the germline V gene, CDR1 is ENHRY and CDR2 is SYGVKD. The V gene lost 4 bases and the J gene lost 6 bases, with 10 bases spanning the gap.

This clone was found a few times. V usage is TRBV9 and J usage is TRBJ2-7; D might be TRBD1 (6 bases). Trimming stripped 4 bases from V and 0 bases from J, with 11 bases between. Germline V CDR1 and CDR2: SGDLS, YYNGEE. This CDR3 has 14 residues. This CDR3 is CASSPRTDSYEQYF. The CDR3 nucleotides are TGTGCCAGCAGCCCTAGGACAGACTCCTACGAGCAGTACTTC.

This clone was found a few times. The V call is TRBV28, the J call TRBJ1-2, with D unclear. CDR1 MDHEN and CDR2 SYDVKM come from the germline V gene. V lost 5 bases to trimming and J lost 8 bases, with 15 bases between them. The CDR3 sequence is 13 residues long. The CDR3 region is CASSATLLIGYTF. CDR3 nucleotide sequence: TGTGCCAGCAGTGCTACTCTCTTGATCGGCTACACCTTC.

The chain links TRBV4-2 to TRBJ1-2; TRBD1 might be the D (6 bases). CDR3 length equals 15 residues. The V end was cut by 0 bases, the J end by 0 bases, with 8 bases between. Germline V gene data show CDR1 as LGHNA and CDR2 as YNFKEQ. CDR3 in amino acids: CASSQDRDTNYGYTF. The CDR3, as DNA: TGTGCCAGCAGCCAAGATAGGGACACTAACTATGGCTACACCTTC.

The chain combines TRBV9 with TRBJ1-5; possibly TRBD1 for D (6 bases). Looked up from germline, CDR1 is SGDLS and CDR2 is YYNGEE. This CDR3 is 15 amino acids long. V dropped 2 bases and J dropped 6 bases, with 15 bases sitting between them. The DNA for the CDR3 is TGTGCCAGCAGCGTTGGATGGGCAGGGGTTCAGCCCCAGCATTTT. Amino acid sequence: CASSVGWAGVQPQHF.

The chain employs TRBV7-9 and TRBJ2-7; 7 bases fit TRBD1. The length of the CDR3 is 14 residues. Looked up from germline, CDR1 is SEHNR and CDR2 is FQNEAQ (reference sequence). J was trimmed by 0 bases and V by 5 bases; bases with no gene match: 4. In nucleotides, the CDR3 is TGTGCCAGCAGCGTGGGACAGAGCTCCTACGAGCAGTACTTC. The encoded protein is CASSVGQSSYEQYF.

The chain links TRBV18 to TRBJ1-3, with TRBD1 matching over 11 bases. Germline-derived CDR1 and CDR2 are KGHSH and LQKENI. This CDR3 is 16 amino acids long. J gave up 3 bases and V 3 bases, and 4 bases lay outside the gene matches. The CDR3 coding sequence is TGTGCCAGCTCACCGGGACAGGGGGGACTTGGAAACACCATATATTTT. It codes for CASSPGQGGLGNTIYF. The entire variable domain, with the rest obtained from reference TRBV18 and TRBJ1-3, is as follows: NAGVMQNPRHLVRRRGQEARLRCSPMKGHSHVYWYRQLPEEGLKFMVYLQKENIIDESGMPKERFSAEFPKEGPSILRIQQVVRGDSAAYFCASSPGQGGLGNTIYFGEGSWLTVV.

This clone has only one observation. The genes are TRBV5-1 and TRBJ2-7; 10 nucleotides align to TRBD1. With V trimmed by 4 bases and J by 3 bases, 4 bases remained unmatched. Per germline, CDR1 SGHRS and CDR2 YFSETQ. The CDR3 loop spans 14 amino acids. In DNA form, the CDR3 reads TGCGCCAGCAGCCCCGGGACAGGGGACTACGAGCAGTACTTC. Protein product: CASSPGTGDYEQYF. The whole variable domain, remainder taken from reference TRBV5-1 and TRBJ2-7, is KAGVTQTPRYLIKTRGQQVTLSCSPISGHRSVSWYQQTPGQGLQFLFEYFSETQRNKGNFPGRFSGRQFSNSRSEMNVSTLELGDSALYLCASSPGTGDYEQYFGPGTRLTVT.

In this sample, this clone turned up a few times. The chain's CDR3 is CASTRQGLAEAFF. The CDR3 DNA follows: TGTGCCAGTACCAGACAGGGTTTAGCTGAAGCTTTCTTT. The chain couples TRBV19 to TRBJ1-1; 7 bases map to TRBD1. Germline lookup yields CDR1 LNHDA and CDR2 SQIVND (reference sequence). The CDR3 loop spans 13 amino acids. With V trimmed by 7 bases and J by 6 bases, 8 bases remained unmatched.

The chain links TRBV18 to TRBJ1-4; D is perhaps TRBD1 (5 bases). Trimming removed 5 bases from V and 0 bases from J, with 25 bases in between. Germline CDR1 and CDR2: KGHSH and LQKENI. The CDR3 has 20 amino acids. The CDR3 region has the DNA TGTGCCAGCTCAATCACGAGGCGGGACCGATTGAATGCAACTAATGAAAAACTGTTTTTT. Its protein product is CASSITRRDRLNATNEKLFF.

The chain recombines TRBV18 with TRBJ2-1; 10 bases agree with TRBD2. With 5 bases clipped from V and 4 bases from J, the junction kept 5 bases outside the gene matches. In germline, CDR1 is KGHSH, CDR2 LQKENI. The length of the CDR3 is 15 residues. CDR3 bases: TGTGCCAGCTCATCGGGGACTAGCGCTTACAATGAGCAGTTCTTC. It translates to CASSSGTSAYNEQFF.

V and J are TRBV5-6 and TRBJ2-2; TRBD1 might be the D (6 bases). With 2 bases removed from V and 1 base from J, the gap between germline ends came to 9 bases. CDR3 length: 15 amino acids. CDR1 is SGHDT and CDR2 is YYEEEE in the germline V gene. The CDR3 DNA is TGTGCCAGCAGCTTTACAGGGTTGAACACCGGGGAGCTGTTTTTT. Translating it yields CASSFTGLNTGELFF.

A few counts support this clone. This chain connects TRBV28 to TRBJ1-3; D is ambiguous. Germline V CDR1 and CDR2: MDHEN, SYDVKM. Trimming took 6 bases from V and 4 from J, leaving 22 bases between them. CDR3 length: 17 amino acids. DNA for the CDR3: TGTGCCAGCAGCTCTCATCCGGGTGCCCCGGGAGGAAACACCATATATTTT. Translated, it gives CASSSHPGAPGGNTIYF.

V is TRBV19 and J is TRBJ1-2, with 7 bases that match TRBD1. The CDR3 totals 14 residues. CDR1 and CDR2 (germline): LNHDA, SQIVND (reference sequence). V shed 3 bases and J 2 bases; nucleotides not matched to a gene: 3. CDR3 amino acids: CASSMGQLNYGYTF. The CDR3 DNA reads TGTGCCAGTAGTATGGGACAGCTGAACTATGGCTACACCTTC. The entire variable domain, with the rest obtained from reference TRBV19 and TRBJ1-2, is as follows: DGGITQSPKYLFRKEGQNVTLSCEQNLNHDAMYWYRQDPGQGLRLIYYSQIVNDFQKGDIAEGYSVSREKKESFPLTVTSAQKNPTAFYLCASSMGQLNYGYTFGSGTRLTVV.

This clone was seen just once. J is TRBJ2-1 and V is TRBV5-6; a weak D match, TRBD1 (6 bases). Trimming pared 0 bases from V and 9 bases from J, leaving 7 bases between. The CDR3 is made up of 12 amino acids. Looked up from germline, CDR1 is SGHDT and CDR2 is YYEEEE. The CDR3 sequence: CASSLAGAEQFF. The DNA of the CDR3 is TGTGCCAGCAGCTTGGCAGGGGCTGAGCAGTTCTTC. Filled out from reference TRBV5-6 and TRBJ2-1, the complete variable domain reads DAGVTQSPTHLIKTRGQQVTLRCSPKSGHDTVSWYQQALGQGPQFIFQYYEEEERQRGNFPDRFSGHQFPNYSSELNVNALLLGDSALYLCASSLAGAEQFFGPGTRLTVL.

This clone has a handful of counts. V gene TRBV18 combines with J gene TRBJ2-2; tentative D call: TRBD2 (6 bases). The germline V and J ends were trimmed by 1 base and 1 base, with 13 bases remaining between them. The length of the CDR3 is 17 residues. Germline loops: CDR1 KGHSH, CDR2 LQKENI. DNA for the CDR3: TGTGCCAGCTCACCACGGAGGGGAGATTGGAACACCGGGGAGCTGTTTTTT. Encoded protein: CASSPRRGDWNTGELFF.

CDR3 DNA: TGTGCCAGTTTAGACGGGGGAAATGAGCAGTTCTTC. This gives the protein CASLDGGNEQFF. The chain recombines TRBV2 with TRBJ2-1, with TRBD2 as a possible D gene (6 bases). Germline V gives CDR1 SNHLY, CDR2 FYNNEI. The V gene lost 9 bases and the J gene lost 7 bases, with 13 bases spanning the gap. This CDR3 spans 12 amino acids. Full variable domain (rest looked up from reference TRBV2 and TRBJ2-1): EPEVTQTPSHQVTQMGQEVILRCVPISNHLYFYWYRQILGQKVEFLVSFYNNEISEKSEIFDDQFSVERPDGSNFTLKIRSTKLEDSAMYFCASLDGGNEQFFGPGTRLTVL.